The next 25 T cell receptor beta chains were all read from a single sample in a study of technical replicates of blood from a handful of donors. Generated by immunoSEQ multiplex PCR, the TCRdb table keeps only in-frame clones and is missing some. The data hold approximately 65,000 clones, with more than 75% observed a single time. The sequenced material came from PBMCs. All receptors derive from a human donor in good health. Some clones in this sample may be carry-over from other donors' samples.

V and J are TRBV5-4 and TRBJ2-4; 9 nucleotides agree with TRBD1. Germline assignment: CDR1 SGHNT and CDR2 YYREEE (reference sequence). J gave up 2 bases and V 4 bases, and 7 bases lay outside the gene matches. The CDR3 spans 16 residues. In DNA, the CDR3 is TGTGCCAGCAGCCAAGGACAGGGGAAGACCAAAAACATTCAGTACTTC. Translating it yields CASSQGQGKTKNIQYF.

The chain recombines TRBV6-4 with TRBJ2-3, with D perhaps matching TRBD2 (5 bases). Germline-derived CDR1 and CDR2 are MRHNA and SNTAGT. CDR3 length equals 14 residues. V shed 6 bases and J shed 4 bases, with 14 bases lying between them. The CDR3 DNA reads TGTGCCAGCAGCCGCACTAGGACGGCAGATACGCAGTATTTT. The encoded protein is CASSRTRTADTQYF.

The CDR3 sequence is CAPHGDRRHSNQPQHF. The CDR3 DNA reads TGTGCTCCTCATGGGGACAGGCGACATAGCAATCAGCCCCAGCATTTT. The rearrangement joins TRBV19 to TRBJ1-5, with 8 bases matching TRBD1. CDR1 is LNHDA, CDR2 SQIVND, per germline (reference sequence). The CDR3 loop spans 16 amino acids.

The J gene is TRBJ2-5, the V gene TRBV19, with TRBD2 matching 10 bases. The germline V gene has CDR1 LNHDA and CDR2 SQIVND (reference sequence). The junction had 12 bases not matched to a gene; V was cut back by 3 bases and J by 5 bases. The length of the CDR3 is 17 residues. The CDR3 region has the DNA TGTGCCAGTAGTATCCAAAGCGGGGGGGCCGTCAGGGAGACCCAGTACTTC. It encodes CASSIQSGGAVRETQYF.

This clone is a singleton in its sample. This chain connects TRBV7-3 to TRBJ2-6; D is unclear. The length of the CDR3 is 16 residues. The ends were cut back, 6 bases at V and 4 bases at J, with 16 bases in the middle. Per germline, CDR1 SGHTA and CDR2 FQGTGA. This chain's CDR3 is CASSPLGGGGANVLTF. The CDR3 DNA sequence: TGTGCCAGCAGTCCCCTCGGCGGTGGGGGGGCCAACGTCCTGACTTTC.

The chain joins TRBV27 to TRBJ2-5; D is perhaps TRBD2 (6 bases). Per germline, CDR1 MNHEY and CDR2 SMNVEV (reference sequence). This CDR3 is 12 amino acids long. Trimming pared 6 bases from V and 6 bases from J, leaving 11 bases between. The CDR3 loop reads CASREGGKTQYF. CDR3 in DNA: TGTGCCAGCAGGGAGGGAGGAAAGACCCAGTACTTC.

This clone was detected only a few times. The chain carries TRBV4-2 and TRBJ2-7; 7 bases fit TRBD1. In germline, CDR1 is LGHNA, CDR2 YNFKEQ. The V and J ends lost 2 bases and 2 bases, in that order; junction bases with no gene match: 6. CDR3 length equals 15 residues. CDR3 amino acids: CASSQSGTDTYEQYF. The CDR3 DNA reads TGTGCCAGCAGCCAATCCGGGACAGACACCTACGAGCAGTACTTC.

V gene TRBV2 combines with J gene TRBJ2-4; 9 bases agree with TRBD2. The CDR3 sequence is 16 residues long. Germline CDR1 and CDR2: SNHLY and FYNNEI. V dropped 6 bases and J dropped 7; count of bases not matched to a gene: 13. The CDR3 loop reads CASRVLAGGLYNIQYF. The DNA for the CDR3 is TGTGCCAGCAGGGTCCTCGCGGGAGGGCTGTATAACATTCAGTACTTC.

The V call is TRBV6-5, the J call TRBJ1-6; D gene uncertain. V was trimmed by 7 bases and J by 1 base, leaving 11 bases between them. The germline gives CDR1 MNHEY, CDR2 SVGAGI. There are 15 residues in the CDR3. The CDR3, as DNA: TGTGCCAGCACCCTGAAGACATCCTATAATTCACCCCTCCACTTT. This encodes CASTLKTSYNSPLHF.

This clone has a single count. V usage is TRBV19 and J usage is TRBJ1-1; D remains unclear. This CDR3 is built from 13 residues. The germline V and J ends were trimmed by 3 bases and 2 bases, with 7 bases remaining between them. Germline V gives CDR1 LNHDA, CDR2 SQIVND (reference sequence). Here the CDR3 DNA reads TGTGCCAGTAGTATCGAGGGTAACACTGAAGCTTTCTTT. This translates into CASSIEGNTEAFF.

This rearrangement joins TRBV11-3 to TRBJ2-4; TRBD1 aligns across 7 bases. CDR3 length equals 14 residues. CDR1 is SGHNT, CDR2 YENEEA, per germline. With 5 bases clipped from V and 5 bases from J, the junction kept 6 bases outside the gene matches. Here the CDR3 DNA reads TGTGCCAGCAGCCGAGGGGGCTCGGAAAACATTCAGTACTTC. Translation gives CASSRGGSENIQYF.

This chain uses TRBV11-2 with TRBJ2-1; TRBD2 matches 14 bases. The CDR3 has 15 residues. Germline loops: CDR1 SGHAT, CDR2 FQNNGV. Trimming at V came to 3 bases and at J to 9 bases, leaving 4 bases not matched to a gene. The CDR3 is CASSFQGLAGVEQFF. CDR3 sequence (DNA): TGTGCCAGCAGCTTCCAGGGACTAGCGGGAGTTGAGCAGTTCTTC.

The gene calls are TRBV2 and TRBJ1-1; 12 nucleotides align to TRBD1. The germline V gene has CDR1 SNHLY and CDR2 FYNNEI. The CDR3 contains 15 residues. The J segment lost 11 bases and the V segment lost 6 bases, leaving 13 bases of the junction unmatched. CDR3 region: CASRPGGTGGARAFF. For the CDR3, the DNA is TGTGCCAGCAGGCCCGGAGGGACAGGGGGCGCGAGGGCTTTCTTT.

The V and J genes are TRBV5-6 and TRBJ1-1, with 7 nucleotides matching TRBD1. This CDR3 region has 13 residues. With 3 bases clipped from V and 1 base from J, the junction kept 0 bases outside the gene matches. Germline V gene data show CDR1 as SGHDT and CDR2 as YYEEEE. The CDR3 sequence: CASSWDRNTEAFF. DNA for the CDR3: TGTGCCAGCAGCTGGGACAGGAACACTGAAGCTTTCTTT.

The chain couples TRBV19 to TRBJ1-1; 7 nucleotides align to TRBD1. The V gene end was trimmed by 1 base and the J gene end by 0 bases; junction bases not matched to a gene: 5. The CDR3 consists of 16 residues. The V gene's germline CDR1 is LNHDA and CDR2 SQIVND (reference sequence). Here the CDR3 DNA reads TGTGCCAGTAGTATAGTAACAGGGGATATGAACACTGAAGCTTTCTTT. Its translation is CASSIVTGDMNTEAFF.

This chain connects TRBV5-1 to TRBJ2-1, with TRBD1 identical over 9 bases. J was trimmed by 7 bases and V by 0 bases; bases with no gene match: 5. The germline V gene encodes CDR1 SGHRS and CDR2 YFSETQ. The CDR3 has 15 residues. The CDR3 DNA is TGCGCCAGCAGCTTGGACAGGGGGCGCGGGAATGAGCAGTTCTTC. Translating it yields CASSLDRGRGNEQFF.

The V gene is TRBV19, the J gene TRBJ1-1, with 7 bases matching TRBD1. From germline, CDR1 is LNHDA and CDR2 SQIVND (reference sequence). V was pared by 4 bases and J by 1 base, with 9 bases of the junction left unmatched. CDR3 size: 16 residues. The CDR3 is CASSRGQSQENTEAFF. The CDR3 DNA follows: TGTGCCAGTAGTAGGGGACAGTCTCAGGAGAACACTGAAGCTTTCTTT.

The CDR3 nucleotides read TGTGCCAGCTCACCCGGGACTAGCGGGAGTAATGAGCAGTTCTTC. It specifies CASSPGTSGSNEQFF. The V and J genes are TRBV18 and TRBJ2-1; 14 bases align to TRBD2. This CDR3 spans 15 amino acids. J lost 7 bases, V lost 3 bases, and 2 bases had no gene match. Germline CDR1 KGHSH, CDR2 LQKENI.

The sample holds many counts of this clone. The chain has TRBV9 and TRBJ1-1; 7 bases are shared with TRBD1. Germline V CDR1 and CDR2: SGDLS, YYNGEE. Trimming at V came to 5 bases and at J to 4 bases, leaving 5 bases not matched to a gene. This CDR3 has 13 amino acids. In DNA, the CDR3 is TGTGCCAGCAGTCGAGGGGGCGTCACTGAAGCTTTCTTT. Translating it yields CASSRGGVTEAFF.

This clone was seen a single time. V is TRBV9 and J is TRBJ1-5, with D uncertain. Germline assignment: CDR1 SGDLS and CDR2 YYNGEE. CDR3 size: 13 residues. Trimming took 0 bases from V and 3 from J, leaving 4 bases between them. CDR3 region: CASSVAVNQPQHF. For the CDR3, the DNA is TGTGCCAGCAGCGTAGCGGTCAATCAGCCCCAGCATTTT.

This clone was picked up one time. This sequence joins TRBV27 and TRBJ1-3; no firm D call. The CDR3 has 13 residues. Trimming took 3 bases from V and 2 from J, leaving 5 bases between them. The germline CDR1 and CDR2 sequences are MNHEY and SMNVEV (reference sequence). The CDR3 loop reads CASSFTAGNTIYF. The CDR3 nucleotides are TGTGCCAGCAGTTTTACGGCTGGAAACACCATATATTTT.

The chain uses TRBV7-9 and TRBJ2-2; D uncertain. The CDR3 sequence is 10 residues long. Trimming shortened V by 8 bases and J by 7 bases, and 5 bases separated the two germline ends. The V gene's germline CDR1 is SEHNR and CDR2 FQNEAQ (reference sequence). The DNA for the CDR3 is TGTGCCAGCTACGGCGGGGAGCTGTTTTTT. Its translation: CASYGGELFF.

Concerning this clone itself: The germline gene is not matched at one end of the junction; a read error may be the cause. This chain connects TRBV5-6 to TRBJ2-7, with 9 bases aligning to TRBD2. Germline V lookup: CDR1 SGHDT, CDR2 YYEEEE. This CDR3 region has 14 residues. In DNA form, the CDR3 reads TGTGCCAGCAGCTTGTGGGGGGGGGCTAGCGGGGAGTTCTTC. This gives the protein CASSLWGGASGEFF.

This chain uses TRBV5-6 with TRBJ1-4; weak D call: TRBD1 (5 bases). Between the trimmed V and J ends, which lost 2 bases and 7 bases, there was a span of 12 bases. Germline V gives CDR1 SGHDT, CDR2 YYEEEE. The CDR3 is 14 residues long. CDR3 amino acids: CASSFFRASEKLFF. The CDR3 coding sequence is TGTGCCAGCAGCTTTTTCAGGGCGTCTGAAAAACTGTTTTTT.

The CDR3 region has the DNA TGCGCCAGCAGCCAGGGACAGGGACTTGACGAGCAGTACTTC. This translates into CASSQGQGLDEQYF. The genes are TRBV4-3 and TRBJ2-7, with 9 nucleotides matching TRBD1. This CDR3 comprises 14 residues. V lost 3 bases to trimming and J lost 5 bases; unmatched junction nucleotides: 5. Germline CDR1 is LGHNA and CDR2 is YSLEER.